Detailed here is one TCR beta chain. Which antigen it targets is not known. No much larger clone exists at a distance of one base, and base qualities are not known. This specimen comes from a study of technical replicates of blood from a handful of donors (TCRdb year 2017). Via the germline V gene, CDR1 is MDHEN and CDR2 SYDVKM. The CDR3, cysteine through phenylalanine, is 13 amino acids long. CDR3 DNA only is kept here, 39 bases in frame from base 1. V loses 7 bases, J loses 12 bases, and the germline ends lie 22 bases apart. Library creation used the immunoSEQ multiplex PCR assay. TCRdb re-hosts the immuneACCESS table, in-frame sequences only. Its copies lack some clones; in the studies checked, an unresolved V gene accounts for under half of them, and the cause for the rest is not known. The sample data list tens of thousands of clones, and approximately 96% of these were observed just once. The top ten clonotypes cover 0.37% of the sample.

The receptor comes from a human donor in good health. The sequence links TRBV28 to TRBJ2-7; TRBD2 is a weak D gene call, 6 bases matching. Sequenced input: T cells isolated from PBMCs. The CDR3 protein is CASTLPGTSVSYF. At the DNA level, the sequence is TGTGCCAGCACCCTACCCGGGACTTCTGTCTCGTACTTC.